This T cell receptor (beta chain) was sequenced for a study of cytomegalovirus exposure and HLA in healthy donors. Overall study results and limits: Three CMV-associated chains proved CMV antigen-specific in vitro. The classifier was said to identify cytomegalovirus status with high specificity and sensitivity.

Use of 60 Vbeta and 13 Jbeta primers characterized the PCR. Some clones are missing from TCRdb's copy, which holds only in-frame ones; the method was immunoSEQ multiplex PCR. The sample holds fewer than 75,000 clones, about four fifths seen once. The germline V gene encodes CDR1 GTSNPN and CDR2 SVGIG (reference sequence). This CDR3 is built from 13 residues. V was clipped by 3 bases and J by 3 bases, with 11 bases between them. About this clone itself: Its specificity is unknown.

The rearrangement links TRBV30 to TRBJ2-5; tentatively, D is TRBD2 (5 bases). This receptor was taken from a woman aged 30 to 39 in good health and CMV-seronegative. The sample taken for sequencing was PBMCs. The CDR3 protein is CAWSPGSKETQYF. CDR3 coding DNA: TGTGCCTGGAGCCCGGGGTCAAAAGAGACCCAGTACTTC.